Shown below are 13 T cell receptor beta chains from a single sample sequenced in a study of T-cell memory formation after mild COVID-19. MiXCR, applied by TCRdb to the 5' RACE reads, yields one record per CDR3 protein. Altogether 350,000 to 500,000 distinct CDR3 sequences are present, roughly 20% being singletons, with the ten largest covering around 8.4%. Sequenced: PBMCs or a T cell subset sorted from them (not recorded which). All receptors come from an adult woman who had mild COVID-19 (a few samples of this study predate the infection). Cell type and time point are not known.

The chain has TRBV18 and TRBJ1-5; a weak D match, TRBD1 (5 bases). The germline CDR1 and CDR2 sequences are KGHSH and LQKENI. The CDR3 has 12 residues. Trimming stripped 2 bases from V and 7 bases from J, with 6 bases between. CDR3 sequence reads: CASSPKGQPQHF. The CDR3 DNA reads as TGTGCCAGCTCACCAAAGGGGCAGCCCCAGCATTTT. The full variable domain, its missing parts supplied by reference TRBV18 and TRBJ1-5, is NAGVMQNPRHLVRRRGQEARLRCSPMKGHSHVYWYRQLPEEGLKFMVYLQKENIIDESGMPKERFSAEFPKEGPSILRIQQVVRGDSAAYFCASSPKGQPQHFGDGTRLSIL.

This clonotype was observed a few times. CDR3 bases: TGCAGCGTTAAACAGGGGAACTATGGCTACACCTTC. It translates to CSVKQGNYGYTF. The V gene is TRBV29-1, the J gene TRBJ1-2, with 7 bases aligning to TRBD1. Per the germline V gene, CDR1 is SQVTM and CDR2 is ANQGSEA. The CDR3 runs to 12 residues. The ends lost 5 bases at V and 2 bases at J; junction bases unmatched: 2.

This clonotype was detected a few times. The rearrangement joins TRBV7-3 to TRBJ2-6, with 7 bases fitting TRBD1. Germline CDR1 and CDR2: SGHTA and FQGTGA. The V and J ends lost 4 bases and 2 bases, in that order; junction bases with no gene match: 11. The CDR3 extends over 18 amino acids. The CDR3 reads CASSSPVQQGTGANVLTF. The CDR3 coding sequence is TGTGCCAGCAGCTCCCCCGTACAACAGGGGACTGGGGCCAACGTCCTGACTTTC. The variable domain in full, completed from reference TRBV7-3 and TRBJ2-6, reads GAGVSQTPSNKVTEKGKYVELRCDPISGHTALYWYRQSLGQGPEFLIYFQGTGAADDSGLPNDRFFAVRPEGSVSTLKIQRTERGDSAVYLCASSSPVQQGTGANVLTFGAGSRLTVL.

The chain joins TRBV20-1 to TRBJ2-5; perhaps TRBD1 as D (6 bases). CDR1 DFQATT and CDR2 SNEGSKA come from the germline V gene (reference sequence). The CDR3 length is 17 residues. Trimming took 0 bases from V and 5 from J, leaving 22 bases between them. The CDR3 DNA is TGCAGTGCTAGAGATGATGTTTGGCGAACAGGGAGTGAGACCCAGTACTTC. This codes for CSARDDVWRTGSETQYF.

The gene calls are TRBV4-2 and TRBJ1-1; the D is unclear. This CDR3 contains 14 residues. Looked up from germline, CDR1 is LGHNA and CDR2 is YNFKEQ. Trimming cost V 4 bases and J 5 bases, with 14 bases left between them. The CDR3: CASSPEEGFTEAFF. The DNA of the CDR3 is TGTGCCAGCAGCCCTGAGGAGGGATTTACTGAAGCTTTCTTT.

This clonotype has a handful of counts. This chain uses TRBV5-1 with TRBJ2-3; D uncertain. V shed 1 base and J shed 2 bases, with 8 bases lying between them. Germline values: CDR1 SGHRS, CDR2 YFSETQ. The CDR3 contains 14 residues. The CDR3: CASSLMENTDTQYF. The CDR3 region has the DNA TGCGCCAGCAGCTTGATGGAGAACACAGATACGCAGTATTTT. The whole variable domain, remainder taken from reference TRBV5-1 and TRBJ2-3, is KAGVTQTPRYLIKTRGQQVTLSCSPISGHRSVSWYQQTPGQGLQFLFEYFSETQRNKGNFPGRFSGRQFSNSRSEMNVSTLELGDSALYLCASSLMENTDTQYFGPGTRLTVL.

As DNA, the CDR3 is TGTGCCAGCAGTTTATCGCTTTACGAGCAGTACTTC. Amino acids: CASSLSLYEQYF. The gene calls are TRBV28 and TRBJ2-7; no reliable D call. V was pared by 1 base and J by 4 bases, with 5 bases between. CDR3 size: 12 residues. Germline-derived CDR1 and CDR2 are MDHEN and SYDVKM.

The CDR3 region is CASSYSRWDHQPQHF. As DNA, the CDR3 is TGTGCCAGCAGTTACTCGCGCTGGGACCATCAGCCCCAGCATTTT. The chain has TRBV6-2 or TRBV6-3 and TRBJ1-5; TRBD1 is a possible D gene (5 bases). The V gene's germline CDR1 is MNHEY and CDR2 SVGEGT. The CDR3 spans 15 residues. Trimming cost V 0 bases and J 5 bases, with 11 bases left between them.

This clonotype was counted many times. CDR3 protein: CSARLRDRGHSPLHF. In nucleotides, the CDR3 is TGCAGTGCTAGGCTCCGGGACAGGGGACATTCACCCCTCCACTTT. V usage is TRBV20-1 and J usage is TRBJ1-6, with TRBD1 matching over 10 bases. The junction had 7 bases not matched to a gene; V was cut back by 3 bases and J by 8 bases. Germline CDR1 is DFQATT and CDR2 is SNEGSKA (reference sequence). The CDR3 is made up of 15 amino acids.

This clonotype was detected a few times. The chain has TRBV6-5 and TRBJ2-5, with D possibly being TRBD1 (6 bases). Germline V gives CDR1 MNHEY, CDR2 SVGAGI. Trimming cost V 6 bases and J 0 bases, with 14 bases left between them. The CDR3 sequence is 15 residues long. The CDR3, as DNA: TGTGCCAGCAGCCCCCTTCGGACAGACCAAGAGACCCAGTACTTC. It specifies CASSPLRTDQETQYF.

In this sample, this clonotype turned up many times. The rearrangement joins TRBV20-1 to TRBJ2-3; D not certain. The CDR3 totals 12 residues. The germline V gene encodes CDR1 DFQATT and CDR2 SNEGSKA (reference sequence). V shed 2 bases and J shed 0 bases, with 3 bases lying between them. CDR3 sequence reads: CSARTSTDTQYF. The CDR3 DNA follows: TGCAGTGCTAGAACTAGCACAGATACGCAGTATTTT.

The chain joins TRBV29-1 to TRBJ2-7; D remains unclear. Germline V gene data show CDR1 as SQVTM and CDR2 as ANQGSEA. With 4 bases removed from V and 3 bases from J, the gap between germline ends came to 10 bases. This CDR3 has 12 amino acids. In DNA, the CDR3 is TGCAGCGTTGGTTCCTTGGTCTACGAGCAGTACTTC. Translating it yields CSVGSLVYEQYF.

The chain has TRBV4-3 and TRBJ2-4; D is uncertain. The CDR3 loop spans 15 amino acids. V was pared by 3 bases and J by 1 base, with 10 bases between. The germline V gene has CDR1 LGHNA and CDR2 YSLEER. The CDR3 bases are TGCGCCAGCAGCCACCGACCGGAGGCCAAAAACATTCAGTACTTC. Amino acid sequence: CASSHRPEAKNIQYF.